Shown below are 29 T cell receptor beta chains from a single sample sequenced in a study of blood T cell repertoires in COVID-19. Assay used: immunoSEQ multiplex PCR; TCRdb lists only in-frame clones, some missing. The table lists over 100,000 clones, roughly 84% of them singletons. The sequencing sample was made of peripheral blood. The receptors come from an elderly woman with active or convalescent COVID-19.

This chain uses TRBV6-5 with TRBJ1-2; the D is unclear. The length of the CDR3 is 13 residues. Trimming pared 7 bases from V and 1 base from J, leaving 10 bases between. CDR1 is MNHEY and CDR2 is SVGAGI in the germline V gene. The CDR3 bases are TGTGCCAGCACTCCGGCGGTTAACTATGGCTACACCTTC. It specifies CASTPAVNYGYTF.

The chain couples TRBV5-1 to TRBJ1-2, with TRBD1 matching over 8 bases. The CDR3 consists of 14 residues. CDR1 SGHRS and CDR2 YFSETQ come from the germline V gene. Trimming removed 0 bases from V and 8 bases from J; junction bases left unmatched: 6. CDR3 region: CASSLAQGAGGYTF. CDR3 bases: TGCGCCAGCAGCTTGGCTCAGGGGGCTGGAGGCTACACCTTC.

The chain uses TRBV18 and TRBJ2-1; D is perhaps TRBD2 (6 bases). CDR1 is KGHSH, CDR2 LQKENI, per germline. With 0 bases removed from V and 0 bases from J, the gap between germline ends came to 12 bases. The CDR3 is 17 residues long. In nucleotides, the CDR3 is TGTGCCAGCTCACCACCAGTAGCGGCTAGCTCCTACAATGAGCAGTTCTTC. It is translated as CASSPPVAASSYNEQFF.

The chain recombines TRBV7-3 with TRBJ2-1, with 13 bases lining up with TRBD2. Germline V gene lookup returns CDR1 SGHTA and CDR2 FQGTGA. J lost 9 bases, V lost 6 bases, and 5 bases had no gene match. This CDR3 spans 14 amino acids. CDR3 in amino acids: CASSGLAGEVEQFF. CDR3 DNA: TGTGCCAGCAGTGGACTAGCGGGAGAGGTTGAGCAGTTCTTC.

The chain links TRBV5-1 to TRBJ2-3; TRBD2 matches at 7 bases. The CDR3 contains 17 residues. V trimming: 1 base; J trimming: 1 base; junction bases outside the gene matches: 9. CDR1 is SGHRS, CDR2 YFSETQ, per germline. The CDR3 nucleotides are TGCGCCAGCAGCTTGCAAGCGGGACCACCCGGCACAGATACGCAGTATTTT. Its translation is CASSLQAGPPGTDTQYF.

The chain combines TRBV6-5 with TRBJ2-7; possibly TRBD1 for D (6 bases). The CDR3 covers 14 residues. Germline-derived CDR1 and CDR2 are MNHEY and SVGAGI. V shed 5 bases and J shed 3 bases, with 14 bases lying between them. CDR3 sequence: CASSPDGTFYEQYF. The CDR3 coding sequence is TGTGCCAGCAGTCCTGATGGGACATTCTACGAGCAGTACTTC.

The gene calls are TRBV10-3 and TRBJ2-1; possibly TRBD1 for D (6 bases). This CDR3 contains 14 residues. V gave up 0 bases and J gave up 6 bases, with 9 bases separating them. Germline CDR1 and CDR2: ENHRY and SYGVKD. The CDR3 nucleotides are TGTGCCATCAGTGAGTCGAGGGGGTCCAATGAGCAGTTCTTC. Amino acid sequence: CAISESRGSNEQFF.

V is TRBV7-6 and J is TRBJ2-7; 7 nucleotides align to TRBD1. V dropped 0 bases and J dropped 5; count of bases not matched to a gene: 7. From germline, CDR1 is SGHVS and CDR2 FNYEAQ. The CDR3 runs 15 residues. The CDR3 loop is CASSLASTGYHEQYF. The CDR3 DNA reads TGTGCCAGCAGCTTAGCGTCGACAGGGTACCACGAGCAGTACTTC.

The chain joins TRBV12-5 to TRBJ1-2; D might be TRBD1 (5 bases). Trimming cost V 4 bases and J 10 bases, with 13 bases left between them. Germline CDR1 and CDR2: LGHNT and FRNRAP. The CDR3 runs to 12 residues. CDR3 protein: CASGSPGTHYTF. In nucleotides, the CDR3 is TGTGCTAGTGGTTCTCCCGGGACTCACTACACCTTC.

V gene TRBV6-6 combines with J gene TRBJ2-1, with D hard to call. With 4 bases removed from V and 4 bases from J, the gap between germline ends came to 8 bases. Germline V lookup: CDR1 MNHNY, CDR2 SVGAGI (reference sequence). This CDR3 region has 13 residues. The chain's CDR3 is CASSSPRYNEQFF. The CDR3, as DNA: TGTGCCAGCAGTTCCCCCAGGTACAATGAGCAGTTCTTC.

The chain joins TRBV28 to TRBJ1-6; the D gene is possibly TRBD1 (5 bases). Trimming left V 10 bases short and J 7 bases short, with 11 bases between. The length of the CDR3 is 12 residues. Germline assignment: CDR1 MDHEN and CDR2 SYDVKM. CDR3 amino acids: CATTQANSPLHF. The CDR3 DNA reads TGTGCCACTACACAGGCAAATTCACCCCTCCACTTT.

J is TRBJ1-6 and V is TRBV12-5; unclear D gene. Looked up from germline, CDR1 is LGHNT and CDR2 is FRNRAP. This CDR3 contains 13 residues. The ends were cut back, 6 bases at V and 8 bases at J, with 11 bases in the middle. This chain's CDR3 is CASGRQGYSPLHF. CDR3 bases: TGTGCTAGTGGGCGGCAAGGATATTCACCCCTCCACTTT.

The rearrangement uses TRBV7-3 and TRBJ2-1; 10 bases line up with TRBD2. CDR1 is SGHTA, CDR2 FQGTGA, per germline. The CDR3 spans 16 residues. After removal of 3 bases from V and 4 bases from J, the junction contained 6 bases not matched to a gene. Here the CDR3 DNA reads TGTGCCAGCAGCTTTAAAAGCGGGAGGGGGTACAATGAGCAGTTCTTC. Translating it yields CASSFKSGRGYNEQFF. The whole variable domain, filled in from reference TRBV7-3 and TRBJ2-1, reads GAGVSQTPSNKVTEKGKYVELRCDPISGHTALYWYRQSLGQGPEFLIYFQGTGAADDSGLPNDRFFAVRPEGSVSTLKIQRTERGDSAVYLCASSFKSGRGYNEQFFGPGTRLTVL.

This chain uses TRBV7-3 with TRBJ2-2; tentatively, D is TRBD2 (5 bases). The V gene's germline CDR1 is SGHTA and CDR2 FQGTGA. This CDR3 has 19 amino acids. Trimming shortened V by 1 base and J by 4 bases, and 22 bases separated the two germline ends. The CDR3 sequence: CASSLSPGLGLAVTGELFF. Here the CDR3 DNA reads TGTGCCAGCAGCTTAAGCCCGGGATTAGGGCTAGCCGTCACCGGGGAGCTGTTTTTT.

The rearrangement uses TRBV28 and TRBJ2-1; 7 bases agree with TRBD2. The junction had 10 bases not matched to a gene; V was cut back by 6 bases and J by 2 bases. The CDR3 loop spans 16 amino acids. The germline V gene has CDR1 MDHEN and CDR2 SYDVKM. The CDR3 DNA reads TGTGCCAGCAGGCACGGGGGAGGGTGGGCCTACAATGAGCAGTTCTTC. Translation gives CASRHGGGWAYNEQFF. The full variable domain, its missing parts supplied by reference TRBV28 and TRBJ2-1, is DVKVTQSSRYLVKRTGEKVFLECVQDMDHENMFWYRQDPGLGLRLIYFSYDVKMKEKGDIPEGYSVSREKKERFSLILESASTNQTSMYLCASRHGGGWAYNEQFFGPGTRLTVL.

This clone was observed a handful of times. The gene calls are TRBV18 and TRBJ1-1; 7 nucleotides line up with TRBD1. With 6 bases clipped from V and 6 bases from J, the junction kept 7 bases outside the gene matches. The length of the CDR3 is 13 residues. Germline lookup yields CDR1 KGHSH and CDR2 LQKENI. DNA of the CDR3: TGTGCCAGCTCTCGGGACAGCCGCTCTGAAGCTTTCTTT. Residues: CASSRDSRSEAFF.

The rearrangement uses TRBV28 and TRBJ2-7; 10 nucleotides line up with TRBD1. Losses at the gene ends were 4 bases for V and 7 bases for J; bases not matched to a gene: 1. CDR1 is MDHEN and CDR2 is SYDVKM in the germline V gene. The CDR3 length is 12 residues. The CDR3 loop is CASSWTGGEQYF. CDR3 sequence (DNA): TGTGCCAGCAGTTGGACAGGGGGGGAGCAGTACTTC.

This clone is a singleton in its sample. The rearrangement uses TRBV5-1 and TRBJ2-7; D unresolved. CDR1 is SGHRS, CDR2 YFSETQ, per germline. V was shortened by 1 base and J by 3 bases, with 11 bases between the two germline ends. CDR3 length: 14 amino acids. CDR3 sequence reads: CASSLHDFVYEQYF. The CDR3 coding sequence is TGCGCCAGCAGCTTGCATGACTTCGTCTACGAGCAGTACTTC.

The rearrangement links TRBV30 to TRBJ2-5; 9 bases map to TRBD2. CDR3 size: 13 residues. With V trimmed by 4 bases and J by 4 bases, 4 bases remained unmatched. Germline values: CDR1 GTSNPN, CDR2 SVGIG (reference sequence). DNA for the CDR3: TGTGCCTGGAAAATACTAGCGGGAGAGACCCAGTACTTC. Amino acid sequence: CAWKILAGETQYF.

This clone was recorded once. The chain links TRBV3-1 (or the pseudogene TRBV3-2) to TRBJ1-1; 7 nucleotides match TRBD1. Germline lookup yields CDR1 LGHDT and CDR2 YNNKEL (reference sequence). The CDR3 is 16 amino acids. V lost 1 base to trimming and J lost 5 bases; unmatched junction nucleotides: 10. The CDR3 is CASSQAGWTGRTEAFF. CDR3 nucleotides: TGTGCCAGCAGCCAAGCCGGCTGGACAGGTAGAACTGAAGCTTTCTTT.

Written as DNA, the CDR3 is TGCGCCAGCAGCAGGACAGTCGGACACTTCAATGAGCAGTTCTTC. Protein: CASSRTVGHFNEQFF. The J gene is TRBJ2-1, the V gene TRBV5-1, with D possibly TRBD1 on 6 matching bases. The CDR3 is 15 amino acids. Germline-derived CDR1 and CDR2 are SGHRS and YFSETQ. Trimming cost V 4 bases and J 6 bases, with 17 bases left between them.

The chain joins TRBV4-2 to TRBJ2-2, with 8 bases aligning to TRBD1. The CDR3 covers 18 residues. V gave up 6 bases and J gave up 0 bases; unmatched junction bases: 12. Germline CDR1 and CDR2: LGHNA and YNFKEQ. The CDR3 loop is CASSRDRTRTTNTGELFF. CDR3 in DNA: TGTGCCAGCAGTCGGGACAGGACGCGGACCACGAACACCGGGGAGCTGTTTTTT.

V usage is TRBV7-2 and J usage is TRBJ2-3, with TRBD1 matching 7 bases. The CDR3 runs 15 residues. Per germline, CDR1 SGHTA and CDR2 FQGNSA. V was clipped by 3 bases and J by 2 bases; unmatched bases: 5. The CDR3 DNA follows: TGTGCCAGCAGCTTCCGGGACAGATTCACAGATACGCAGTATTTT. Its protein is CASSFRDRFTDTQYF.

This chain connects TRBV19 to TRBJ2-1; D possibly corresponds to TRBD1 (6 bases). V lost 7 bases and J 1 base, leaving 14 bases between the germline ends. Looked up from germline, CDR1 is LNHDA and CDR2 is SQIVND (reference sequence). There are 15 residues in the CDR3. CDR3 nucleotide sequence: TGTGCCAGTATCCTTAGCACAGGGTCCTACAATGAGCAGTTCTTC. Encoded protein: CASILSTGSYNEQFF. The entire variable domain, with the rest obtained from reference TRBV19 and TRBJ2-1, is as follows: DGGITQSPKYLFRKEGQNVTLSCEQNLNHDAMYWYRQDPGQGLRLIYYSQIVNDFQKGDIAEGYSVSREKKESFPLTVTSAQKNPTAFYLCASILSTGSYNEQFFGPGTRLTVL.

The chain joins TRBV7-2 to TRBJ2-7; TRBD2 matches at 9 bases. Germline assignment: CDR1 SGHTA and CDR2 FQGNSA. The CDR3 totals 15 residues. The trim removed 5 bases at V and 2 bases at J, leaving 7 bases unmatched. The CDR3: CASSPREGPAYEQYF. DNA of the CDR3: TGTGCCAGCAGCCCGCGGGAGGGCCCGGCCTACGAGCAGTACTTC.

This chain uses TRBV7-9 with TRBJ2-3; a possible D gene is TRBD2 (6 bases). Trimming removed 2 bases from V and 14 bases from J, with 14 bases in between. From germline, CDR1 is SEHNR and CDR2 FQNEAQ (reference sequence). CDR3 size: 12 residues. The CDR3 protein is CASSLRDSPGYF. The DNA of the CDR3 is TGTGCCAGCAGCTTAAGGGACTCTCCGGGGTATTTT.

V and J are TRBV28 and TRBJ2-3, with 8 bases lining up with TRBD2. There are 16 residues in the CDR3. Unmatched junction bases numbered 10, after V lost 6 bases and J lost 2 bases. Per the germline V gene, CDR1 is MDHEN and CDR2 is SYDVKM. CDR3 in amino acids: CASSLVLAVNTDTQYF. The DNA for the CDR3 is TGTGCCAGCAGCCTCGTACTAGCGGTTAACACAGATACGCAGTATTTT. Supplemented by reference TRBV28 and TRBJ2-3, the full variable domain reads DVKVTQSSRYLVKRTGEKVFLECVQDMDHENMFWYRQDPGLGLRLIYFSYDVKMKEKGDIPEGYSVSREKKERFSLILESASTNQTSMYLCASSLVLAVNTDTQYFGPGTRLTVL.

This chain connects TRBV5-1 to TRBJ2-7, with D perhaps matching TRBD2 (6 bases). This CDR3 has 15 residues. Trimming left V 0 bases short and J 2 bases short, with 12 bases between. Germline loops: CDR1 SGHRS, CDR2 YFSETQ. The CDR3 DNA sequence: TGCGCCAGCAGCTTGGGGATTAGCGGAACCTACGAGCAGTACTTC. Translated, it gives CASSLGISGTYEQYF.

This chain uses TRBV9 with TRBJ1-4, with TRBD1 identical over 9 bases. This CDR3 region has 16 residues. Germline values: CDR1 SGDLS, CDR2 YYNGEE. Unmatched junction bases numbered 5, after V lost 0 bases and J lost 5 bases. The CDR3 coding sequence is TGTGCCAGCAGCGTAGAGGGGACAGGGAAAAATGAAAAACTGTTTTTT. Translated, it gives CASSVEGTGKNEKLFF.